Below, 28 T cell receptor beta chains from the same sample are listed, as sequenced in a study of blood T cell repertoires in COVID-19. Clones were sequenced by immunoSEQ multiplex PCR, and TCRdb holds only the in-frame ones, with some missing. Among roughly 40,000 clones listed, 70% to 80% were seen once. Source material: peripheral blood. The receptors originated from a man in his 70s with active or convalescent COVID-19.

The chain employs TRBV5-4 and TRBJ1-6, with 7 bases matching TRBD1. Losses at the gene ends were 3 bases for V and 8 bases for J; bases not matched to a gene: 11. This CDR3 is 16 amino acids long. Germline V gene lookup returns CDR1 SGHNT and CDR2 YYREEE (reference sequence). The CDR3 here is CASSWGTGDQYSPLHF. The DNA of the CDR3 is TGTGCCAGCAGCTGGGGTACAGGGGACCAGTATTCACCCCTCCACTTT.

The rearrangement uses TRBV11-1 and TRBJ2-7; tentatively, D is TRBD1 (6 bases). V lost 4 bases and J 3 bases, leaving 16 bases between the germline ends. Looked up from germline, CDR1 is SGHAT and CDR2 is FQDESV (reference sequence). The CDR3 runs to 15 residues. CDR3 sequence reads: CASSSYRSGVYEQYF. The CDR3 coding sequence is TGTGCCAGCAGCTCCTACCGATCAGGGGTCTACGAGCAGTACTTC.

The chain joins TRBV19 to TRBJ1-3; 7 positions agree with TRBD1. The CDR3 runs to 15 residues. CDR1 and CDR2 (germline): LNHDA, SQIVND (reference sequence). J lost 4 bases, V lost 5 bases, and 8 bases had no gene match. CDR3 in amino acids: CASSGLTGFGNTIYF. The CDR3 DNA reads TGTGCCAGTAGTGGGCTGACAGGGTTCGGAAACACCATATATTTT.

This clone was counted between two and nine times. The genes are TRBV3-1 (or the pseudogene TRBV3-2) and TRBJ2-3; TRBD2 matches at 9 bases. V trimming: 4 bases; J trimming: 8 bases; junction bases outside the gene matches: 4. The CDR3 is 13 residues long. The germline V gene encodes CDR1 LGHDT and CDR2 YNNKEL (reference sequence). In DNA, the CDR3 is TGTGCCAGCAGCCGTCAGCGGGGGGCTACGCAGTATTTT. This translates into CASSRQRGATQYF.

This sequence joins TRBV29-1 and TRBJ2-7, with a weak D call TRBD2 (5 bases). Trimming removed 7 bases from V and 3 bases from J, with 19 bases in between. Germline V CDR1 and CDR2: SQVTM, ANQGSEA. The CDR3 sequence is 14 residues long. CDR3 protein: CSAIWTPAGYEQYF. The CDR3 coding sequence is TGCAGCGCTATATGGACTCCAGCTGGCTACGAGCAGTACTTC.

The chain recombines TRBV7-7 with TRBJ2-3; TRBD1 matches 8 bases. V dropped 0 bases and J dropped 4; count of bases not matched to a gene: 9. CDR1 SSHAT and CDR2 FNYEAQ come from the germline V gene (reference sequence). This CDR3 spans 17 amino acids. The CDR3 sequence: CASSLAPPGGSADTQYF. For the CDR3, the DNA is TGTGCCAGCAGCTTAGCGCCCCCAGGGGGCAGCGCAGATACGCAGTATTTT.

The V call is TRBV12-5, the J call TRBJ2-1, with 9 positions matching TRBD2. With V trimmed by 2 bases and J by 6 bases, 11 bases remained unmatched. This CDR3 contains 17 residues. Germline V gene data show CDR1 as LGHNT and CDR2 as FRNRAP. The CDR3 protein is CASGLNPSGTSVNEQFF. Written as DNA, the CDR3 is TGTGCTAGTGGTTTGAACCCTAGCGGGACCTCCGTCAATGAGCAGTTCTTC.

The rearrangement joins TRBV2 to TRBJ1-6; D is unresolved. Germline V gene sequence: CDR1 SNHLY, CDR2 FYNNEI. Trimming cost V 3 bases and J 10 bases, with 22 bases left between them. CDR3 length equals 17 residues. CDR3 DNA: TGTGCCAGCAGTGATGTTATACAAGGATGGGGAGGATCACCCCTCCACTTT. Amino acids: CASSDVIQGWGGSPLHF. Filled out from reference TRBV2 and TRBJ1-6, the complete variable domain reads EPEVTQTPSHQVTQMGQEVILRCVPISNHLYFYWYRQILGQKVEFLVSFYNNEISEKSEIFDDQFSVERPDGSNFTLKIRSTKLEDSAMYFCASSDVIQGWGGSPLHFGNGTRLTVT.

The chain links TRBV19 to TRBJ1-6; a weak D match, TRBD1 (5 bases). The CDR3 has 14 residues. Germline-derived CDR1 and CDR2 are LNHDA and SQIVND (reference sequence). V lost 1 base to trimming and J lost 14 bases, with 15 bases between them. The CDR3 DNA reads TGTGCCAGTAGTATAGTAGGAGGAGGGGAGGCCCTCCACTTT. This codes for CASSIVGGGEALHF. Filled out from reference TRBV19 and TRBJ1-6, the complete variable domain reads DGGITQSPKYLFRKEGQNVTLSCEQNLNHDAMYWYRQDPGQGLRLIYYSQIVNDFQKGDIAEGYSVSREKKESFPLTVTSAQKNPTAFYLCASSIVGGGEALHFGNGTRLTVT.

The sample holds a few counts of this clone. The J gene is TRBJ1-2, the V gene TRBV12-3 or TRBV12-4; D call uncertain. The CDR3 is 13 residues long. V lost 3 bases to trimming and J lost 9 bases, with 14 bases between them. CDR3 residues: CASSLPGSYRYTF. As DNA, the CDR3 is TGTGCCAGCAGTTTGCCGGGTTCATATCGCTACACCTTC.

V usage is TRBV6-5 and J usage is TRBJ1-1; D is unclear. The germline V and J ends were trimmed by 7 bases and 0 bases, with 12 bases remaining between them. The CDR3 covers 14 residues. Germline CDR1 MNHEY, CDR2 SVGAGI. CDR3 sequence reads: CASNPLLMNTEAFF. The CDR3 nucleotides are TGTGCCAGCAATCCCTTACTTATGAACACTGAAGCTTTCTTT.

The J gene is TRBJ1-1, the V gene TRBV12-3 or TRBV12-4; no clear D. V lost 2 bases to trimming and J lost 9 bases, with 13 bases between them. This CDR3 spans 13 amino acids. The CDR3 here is CASSLSVPSKAFF. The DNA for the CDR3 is TGTGCCAGCAGTTTAAGCGTTCCATCGAAAGCTTTCTTT.

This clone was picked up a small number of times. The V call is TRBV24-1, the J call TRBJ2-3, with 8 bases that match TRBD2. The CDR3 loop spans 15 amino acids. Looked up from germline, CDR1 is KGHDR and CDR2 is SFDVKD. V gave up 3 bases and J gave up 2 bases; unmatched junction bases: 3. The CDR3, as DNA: TGTGCCACCAGTGATGCGGGGGGCCCCACAGATACGCAGTATTTT. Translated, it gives CATSDAGGPTDTQYF.

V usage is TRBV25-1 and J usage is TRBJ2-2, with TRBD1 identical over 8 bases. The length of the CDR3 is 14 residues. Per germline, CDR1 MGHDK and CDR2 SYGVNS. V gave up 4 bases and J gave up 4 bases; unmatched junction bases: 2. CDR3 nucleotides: TGTGCCAGCAGTGCCAGGGGGCCCACCGGGGAGCTGTTTTTT. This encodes CASSARGPTGELFF.

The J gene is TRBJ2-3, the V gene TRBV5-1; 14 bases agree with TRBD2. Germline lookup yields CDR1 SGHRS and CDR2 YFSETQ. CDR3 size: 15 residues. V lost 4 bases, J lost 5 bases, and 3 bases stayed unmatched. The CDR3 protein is CASSPTSGGEDTQYF. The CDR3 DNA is TGCGCCAGCAGCCCGACTAGCGGGGGGGAAGATACGCAGTATTTT.

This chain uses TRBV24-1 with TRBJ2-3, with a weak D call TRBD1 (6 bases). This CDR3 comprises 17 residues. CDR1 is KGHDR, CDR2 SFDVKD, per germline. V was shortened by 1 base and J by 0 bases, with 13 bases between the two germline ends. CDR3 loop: CATSDFKTGSSTDTQYF. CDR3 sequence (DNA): TGTGCCACCAGTGATTTTAAGACAGGATCTAGCACAGATACGCAGTATTTT.

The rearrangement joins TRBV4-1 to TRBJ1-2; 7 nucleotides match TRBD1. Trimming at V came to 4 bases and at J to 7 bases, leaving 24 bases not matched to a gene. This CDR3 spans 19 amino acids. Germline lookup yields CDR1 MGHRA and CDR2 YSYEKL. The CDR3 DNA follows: TGCGCCAGCAGCCTCGGATCAGGGGCCCGGGCAGGGGGTTTCTTTGGCTACACCTTC. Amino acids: CASSLGSGARAGGFFGYTF.

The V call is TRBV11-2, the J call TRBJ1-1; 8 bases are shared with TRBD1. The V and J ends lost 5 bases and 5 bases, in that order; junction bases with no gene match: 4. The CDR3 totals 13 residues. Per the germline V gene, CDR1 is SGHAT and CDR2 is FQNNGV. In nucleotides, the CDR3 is TGTGCCAGCAGCCCAGGGGGCTGGACTGAAGCTTTCTTT. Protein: CASSPGGWTEAFF.

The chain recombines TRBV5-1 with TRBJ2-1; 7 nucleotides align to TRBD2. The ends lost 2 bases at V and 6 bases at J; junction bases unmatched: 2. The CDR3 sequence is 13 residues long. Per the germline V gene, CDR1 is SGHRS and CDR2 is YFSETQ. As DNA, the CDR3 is TGCGCCAGCAGCTTAGGGGAGGGCAATGAGCAGTTCTTC. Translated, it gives CASSLGEGNEQFF. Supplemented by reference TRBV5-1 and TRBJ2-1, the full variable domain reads KAGVTQTPRYLIKTRGQQVTLSCSPISGHRSVSWYQQTPGQGLQFLFEYFSETQRNKGNFPGRFSGRQFSNSRSEMNVSTLELGDSALYLCASSLGEGNEQFFGPGTRLTVL.

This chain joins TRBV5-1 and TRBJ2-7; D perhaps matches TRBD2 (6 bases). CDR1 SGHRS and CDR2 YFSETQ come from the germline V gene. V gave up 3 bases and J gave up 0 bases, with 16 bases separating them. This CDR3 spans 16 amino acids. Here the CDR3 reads CASSSGGDSFSYEQYF. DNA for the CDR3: TGCGCCAGCAGCTCCGGAGGGGACTCCTTCTCCTACGAGCAGTACTTC. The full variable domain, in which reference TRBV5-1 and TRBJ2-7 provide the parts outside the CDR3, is KAGVTQTPRYLIKTRGQQVTLSCSPISGHRSVSWYQQTPGQGLQFLFEYFSETQRNKGNFPGRFSGRQFSNSRSEMNVSTLELGDSALYLCASSSGGDSFSYEQYFGPGTRLTVT.

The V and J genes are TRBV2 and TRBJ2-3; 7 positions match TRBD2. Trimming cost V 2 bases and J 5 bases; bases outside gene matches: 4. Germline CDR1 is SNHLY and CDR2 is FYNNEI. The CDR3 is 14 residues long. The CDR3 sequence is CASSERGEGDTQYF. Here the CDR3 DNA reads TGTGCCAGCAGTGAAAGAGGGGAGGGAGATACGCAGTATTTT.

The CDR3 here is CAIDRDTDTQYF. The CDR3, as DNA: TGTGCCATAGACAGGGACACAGATACGCAGTATTTT. This chain uses TRBV3-1 (or the pseudogene TRBV3-2) with TRBJ2-3; 7 bases are shared with TRBD1. The CDR3 is made up of 12 amino acids. CDR1 is LGHDT, CDR2 YNNKEL, per germline (reference sequence). Trimming cost V 10 bases and J 2 bases; bases outside gene matches: 3.

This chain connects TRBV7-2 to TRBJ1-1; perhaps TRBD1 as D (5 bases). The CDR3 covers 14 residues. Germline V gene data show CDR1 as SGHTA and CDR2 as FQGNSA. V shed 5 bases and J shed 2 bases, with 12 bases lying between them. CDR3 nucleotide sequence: TGTGCCAGCAGCGCCGGGACTCTAAACACTGAAGCTTTCTTT. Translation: CASSAGTLNTEAFF.

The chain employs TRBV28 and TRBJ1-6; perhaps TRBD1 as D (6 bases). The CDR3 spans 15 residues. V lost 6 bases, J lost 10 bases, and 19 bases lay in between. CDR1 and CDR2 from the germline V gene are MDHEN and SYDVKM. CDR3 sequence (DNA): TGTGCCAGCAGGAGCCCACAGGGCCCGGGGTCACCCCTCCACTTT. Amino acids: CASRSPQGPGSPLHF. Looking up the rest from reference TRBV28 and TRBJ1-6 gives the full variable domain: DVKVTQSSRYLVKRTGEKVFLECVQDMDHENMFWYRQDPGLGLRLIYFSYDVKMKEKGDIPEGYSVSREKKERFSLILESASTNQTSMYLCASRSPQGPGSPLHFGNGTRLTVT.

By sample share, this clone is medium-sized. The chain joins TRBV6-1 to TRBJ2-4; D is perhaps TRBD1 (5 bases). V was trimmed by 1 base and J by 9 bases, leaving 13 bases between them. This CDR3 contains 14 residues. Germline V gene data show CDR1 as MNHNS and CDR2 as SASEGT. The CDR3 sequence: CASSEVGVVGIQYF. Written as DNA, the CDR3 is TGTGCCAGCAGTGAAGTAGGGGTGGTCGGCATTCAGTACTTC.

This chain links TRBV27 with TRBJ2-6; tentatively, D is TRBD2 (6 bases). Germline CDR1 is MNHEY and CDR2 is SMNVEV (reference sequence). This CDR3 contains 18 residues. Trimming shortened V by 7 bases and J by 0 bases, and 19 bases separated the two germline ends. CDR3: CASTRKAGLSSGANVLTF. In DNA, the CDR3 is TGTGCCAGCACCAGAAAGGCGGGGCTCTCCTCTGGGGCCAACGTCCTGACTTTC.

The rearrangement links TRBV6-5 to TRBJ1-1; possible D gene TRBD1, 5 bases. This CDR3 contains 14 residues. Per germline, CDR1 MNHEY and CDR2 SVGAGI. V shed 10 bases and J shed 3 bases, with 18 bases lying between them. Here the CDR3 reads CANLRWEGDTEAFF. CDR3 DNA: TGTGCCAACCTCCGATGGGAAGGGGACACTGAAGCTTTCTTT.

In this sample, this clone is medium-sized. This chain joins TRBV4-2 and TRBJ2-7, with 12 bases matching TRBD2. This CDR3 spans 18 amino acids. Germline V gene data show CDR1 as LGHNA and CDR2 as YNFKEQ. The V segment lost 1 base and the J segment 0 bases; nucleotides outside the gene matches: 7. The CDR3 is CASSQVTLAGGSSYEQYF. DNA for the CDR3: TGTGCCAGCAGCCAAGTTACACTAGCGGGGGGTAGCTCCTACGAGCAGTACTTC.